These T cell receptor beta chains were read from a single sample in a study of response to subunit inactivated influenza vaccine. MiXCR, applied by TCRdb to the RT-PCR reads, yields one record per CDR3 protein. The profile shows 750,000 to 850,000 distinct CDR3 sequences, approximately 17% of them singletons. The input for sequencing was PBMCs from blood, taken about 5 days after vaccination. Every receptor here comes from a man between 45 and 60 years old who received an inactivated influenza vaccine. The conserved cysteine and the conserved F or W are not part of the CDR3 here. A D gene is named only where the DNA matches it firmly.

TRBJ2-3 | - | TRBV7-2 | ASSLGQRISTDTQY
TRBJ2-1 | - | TRBV6-1 | ASSEAQGNEQF
TRBJ2-2 | TRBD2 | TRBV5-1 | ATGLAQGGELF
TRBJ1-5 | - | TRBV10-3 | AISEARAVNQPQH
TRBJ1-1 | - | TRBV4-2 | ASSQDRRGNTEAF
TRBJ2-3 | - | TRBV29-1 | SAGVDTQY
TRBJ2-1 | - | TRBV29-1 | SAPSLWNEQF
TRBJ2-2 | - | TRBV29-1 | SVGGINTGELF
TRBJ1-5 | TRBD1 | TRBV7-9 | ASSLDRGYDQPQH
TRBJ1-5 | - | TRBV12-3/TRBV12-4 | ASSQLLRDTQWTQH
TRBJ2-3 | TRBD2 | TRBV7-3 | ASSLTRLAGADTQY
TRBJ2-3 | TRBD2 | TRBV20-1 | SARKRGGTDTQY
TRBJ2-3 | TRBD1 | TRBV6-2/TRBV6-3 | ASSYRGLGTDTQY
TRBJ2-2 | - | TRBV9 | ASSVAWQGGTTGELF
TRBJ2-5 | - | TRBV20-1 | SAREDIQETQY
TRBJ2-3 | TRBD2 | TRBV11-2 | ASSLRSASGGSTDTQY
TRBJ2-1 | - | TRBV12-3/TRBV12-4 | ASRALAGSYNEQF
TRBJ1-5 | - | TRBV5-6 | ASSLRDQPQH
TRBJ2-7 | - | TRBV6-1 | ASAADGGAFSYEQY
TRBJ2-7 | - | TRBV5-1 | ASSLGDSLSEQY
TRBJ1-4 | - | TRBV12-3/TRBV12-4 | ASRRQVNEKLF
TRBJ2-7 | TRBD2 | TRBV15 | ATSLGLADEQY
TRBJ2-1 | TRBD1 | TRBV28 | ASSTPDRSYNEQF
TRBJ2-3 | - | TRBV7-3 | ASSLSVVDTQY
TRBJ2-3 | - | TRBV7-3 | ASSLSRSDTQY
TRBJ2-5 | TRBD1 | TRBV25-1 | ASSKRASGTGFETQY
TRBJ2-5 | - | TRBV7-2 | ASGSWEETQY
TRBJ2-2 | TRBD2 | TRBV12-3/TRBV12-4 | ASSQGLAGGTGELF
TRBJ2-1 | - | TRBV29-1 | SVENRASSHEQF
TRBJ2-3 | TRBD1 | TRBV5-1 | ASHRGTGGSDTQY
TRBJ1-6 | - | TRBV5-1 | ASSLAGTRGASPLH
TRBJ2-2 | - | TRBV28 | ASSLGTSVSGELF
TRBJ2-1 | - | TRBV6-4 | ASSDSIPFNGYYNEQF
TRBJ2-3 | TRBD1 | TRBV20-1 | SAWTGLTDTQY
TRBJ1-2 | - | TRBV15 | ATRGVGGYT
TRBJ2-5 | - | TRBV29-1 | SPVRREETQY
TRBJ2-1 | - | TRBV12-3/TRBV12-4 | ASRWAGGPGNEQF